The 16 T cell receptor beta chains reported below all come from one sample, sequenced in a study of beta chain features in type 1 diabetes. The entirety of the isolated RNA underwent reverse transcription, so expressed TCRB transcripts were sequenced. Data came from immunoSEQ multiplex PCR; TCRdb stores just in-frame clones and leaves some out. The data hold over 350,000 clones, with about 14% observed a single time. Sequencing was performed on naive CD4+ T cells from blood. The origin of the receptors is a woman between 18 and 29 years old in good health.

The genes are TRBV7-9 and TRBJ2-3; 14 positions agree with TRBD2. This CDR3 spans 17 amino acids. Germline V gives CDR1 SEHNR, CDR2 FQNEAQ (reference sequence). The V gene end was trimmed by 5 bases and the J gene end by 1 base; junction bases not matched to a gene: 5. The CDR3 protein is CASSASGLAGGTDTQYF. CDR3 sequence (DNA): TGTGCCAGCAGCGCGTCGGGACTAGCGGGAGGCACAGATACGCAGTATTTT.

The rearrangement links TRBV7-2 to TRBJ1-2, with D unclear. The CDR3 extends over 12 amino acids. Germline CDR1 SGHTA, CDR2 FQGNSA. Trimming removed 4 bases at V and 8 bases at J, with 11 bases between. CDR3: CASSSYTEGYTF. The CDR3 DNA follows: TGTGCCAGCAGCTCATACACAGAAGGCTACACCTTC. Full variable domain (remainder filled in from reference TRBV7-2 and TRBJ1-2): GAGVSQSPSNKVTEKGKDVELRCDPISGHTALYWYRQSLGQGLEFLIYFQGNSAPDKSGLPSDRFSAERTGGSVSTLTIQRTQQEDSAVYLCASSSYTEGYTFGSGTRLTVV.

V is TRBV4-3 and J is TRBJ2-3; 11 bases line up with TRBD2. Germline CDR1 is LGHNA and CDR2 is YSLEER. The length of the CDR3 is 17 residues. V dropped 0 bases and J dropped 3; count of bases not matched to a gene: 5. The CDR3 sequence is CASSQELAGVVTDTQYF. The CDR3 DNA reads TGCGCCAGCAGCCAAGAACTAGCGGGAGTGGTAACAGATACGCAGTATTTT.

The CDR3 coding sequence is TGCGCCAGCAGCTTGACCCGGGTCGCGGGCACTGAAGCTTTCTTT. Amino acid sequence: CASSLTRVAGTEAFF. The V and J genes are TRBV5-1 and TRBJ1-1, with D unresolved. V was shortened by 1 base and J by 4 bases, with 14 bases between the two germline ends. This CDR3 spans 15 amino acids. CDR1 SGHRS and CDR2 YFSETQ come from the germline V gene.

This clone was observed a few times. This chain joins TRBV5-6 and TRBJ2-1, with D uncertain. Trimming pared 4 bases from V and 13 bases from J, leaving 18 bases between. Germline loops: CDR1 SGHDT, CDR2 YYEEEE. The CDR3 has 13 residues. CDR3 nucleotide sequence: TGTGCCAGCAGCCCAAACGACTTGCTCAGACAGTTCTTC. Its protein product is CASSPNDLLRQFF. Full variable domain (remainder filled in from reference TRBV5-6 and TRBJ2-1): DAGVTQSPTHLIKTRGQQVTLRCSPKSGHDTVSWYQQALGQGPQFIFQYYEEEERQRGNFPDRFSGHQFPNYSSELNVNALLLGDSALYLCASSPNDLLRQFFGPGTRLTVL.

Only a few counts were recorded for this clone. This sample also contains other DNA sequences that code for the same CDR3. The V and J genes are TRBV30 and TRBJ2-5; a possible D gene is TRBD2 (5 bases). CDR3 length equals 13 residues. V lost 0 bases and J 4 bases, leaving 9 bases between the germline ends. From germline, CDR1 is GTSNPN and CDR2 SVGIG (reference sequence). Written as DNA, the CDR3 is TGTGCCTGGAGTGTACTTGGGAGAGAGACCCAGTACTTC. Encoded protein: CAWSVLGRETQYF.

This CDR3 is CASSPRREATYEQYF. DNA of the CDR3: TGTGCCAGCTCACCGAGGCGGGAGGCCACCTACGAGCAGTACTTC. The chain couples TRBV18 to TRBJ2-7; 8 nucleotides align to TRBD2. The CDR3 runs 15 residues. Germline V gene lookup returns CDR1 KGHSH and CDR2 LQKENI. The ends lost 3 bases at V and 2 bases at J; junction bases unmatched: 6.

This clone appeared a few times. CDR3 in amino acids: CASSPRLGGGSYEQYF. The CDR3 DNA is TGTGCCAGCAGCCCAAGGTTGGGCGGGGGGTCCTACGAGCAGTACTTC. This rearrangement joins TRBV7-2 to TRBJ2-7; 8 positions agree with TRBD2. The V segment lost 5 bases and the J segment 1 base; nucleotides outside the gene matches: 10. CDR1 and CDR2 from the germline V gene are SGHTA and FQGNSA. CDR3 length equals 16 residues.

This clone has only a few counts. This chain joins TRBV25-1 and TRBJ1-2; TRBD1 agrees at 9 bases. The CDR3 runs to 13 residues. The ends lost 3 bases at V and 8 bases at J; junction bases unmatched: 4. CDR1 MGHDK and CDR2 SYGVNS come from the germline V gene. In nucleotides, the CDR3 is TGTGCCAGCAGTGATTACAGGGGGCAGGGCTACACCTTC. It yields the protein CASSDYRGQGYTF.

The chain links TRBV7-2 to TRBJ2-7; 8 bases map to TRBD1. Germline CDR1 reads SGHTA; CDR2 reads FQGNSA. This CDR3 region has 15 residues. With V trimmed by 5 bases and J by 5 bases, 11 bases remained unmatched. DNA for the CDR3: TGTGCCAGCAGCCAGAGGACAGGGAGTGTGGACGAGCAGTACTTC. Translation: CASSQRTGSVDEQYF.

The V gene is TRBV6-5, the J gene TRBJ2-1; 7 nucleotides line up with TRBD2. Looked up from germline, CDR1 is MNHEY and CDR2 is SVGAGI. This CDR3 region has 15 residues. V was pared by 2 bases and J by 5 bases, with 6 bases of the junction left unmatched. CDR3 sequence (DNA): TGTGCCAGCAGTTACGGGGGGAGGGGAAACAATGAGCAGTTCTTC. It specifies CASSYGGRGNNEQFF.

V is TRBV11-2 and J is TRBJ2-3; 12 bases are a match to TRBD1. Trimming removed 4 bases from V and 5 bases from J; junction bases left unmatched: 10. The CDR3 totals 17 residues. Germline-derived CDR1 and CDR2 are SGHAT and FQNNGV. CDR3 protein: CASSSWGDRGRVDTQYF. CDR3 DNA: TGTGCCAGCAGCTCCTGGGGGGACAGGGGGCGCGTAGATACGCAGTATTTT.

The rearrangement uses TRBV18 and TRBJ2-5, with a weak D call TRBD1 (5 bases). This CDR3 region has 17 residues. Trimming pared 1 base from V and 1 base from J, leaving 16 bases between. Germline V gives CDR1 KGHSH, CDR2 LQKENI. The CDR3 sequence is CASSPQRSQGIQETQYF. The CDR3, as DNA: TGTGCCAGCTCACCACAGAGATCTCAGGGTATCCAAGAGACCCAGTACTTC.

V gene TRBV7-9 combines with J gene TRBJ1-2; perhaps TRBD1 as D (6 bases). V shed 5 bases and J shed 2 bases, with 18 bases lying between them. The CDR3 runs 16 residues. Germline loops: CDR1 SEHNR, CDR2 FQNEAQ (reference sequence). In DNA, the CDR3 is TGTGCCAGCAGCCTCATTCCCCCGGGACACAACTATGGCTACACCTTC. Translating it yields CASSLIPPGHNYGYTF.

The chain recombines TRBV28 with TRBJ1-5, with 7 nucleotides matching TRBD1. CDR1 MDHEN and CDR2 SYDVKM come from the germline V gene. The CDR3 sequence is 14 residues long. The V segment lost 6 bases and the J segment 5 bases; nucleotides outside the gene matches: 7. CDR3 loop: CASSPGTAHQPQHF. As DNA, the CDR3 is TGTGCCAGCAGCCCCGGGACAGCTCATCAGCCCCAGCATTTT.

CDR3 coding DNA: TGCGCCAGCAGCCCCCTTATCACCGGGGAGCTGTTTTTT. This gives the protein CASSPLITGELFF. This chain connects TRBV4-1 to TRBJ2-2; D unclear. This CDR3 comprises 13 residues. Germline-derived CDR1 and CDR2 are MGHRA and YSYEKL. V lost 4 bases and J 4 bases, leaving 7 bases between the germline ends.